These 32 T cell receptor beta chains share one sample of origin, sequenced in a study of blood T cell repertoires in COVID-19. Using immunoSEQ multiplex PCR, the repertoire was profiled, and TCRdb retains in-frame clones only, with some absent. The table includes some 240,000 clones, 80% to 90% detected once. Specimen: PBMCs or T cells enriched from blood (not recorded which). These receptor sequences come from a middle-aged woman who had been exposed to COVID-19.

The chain joins TRBV10-3 to TRBJ2-1; TRBD1 aligns across 8 bases. The V and J ends lost 4 bases and 10 bases, in that order; junction bases with no gene match: 9. The germline CDR1 and CDR2 sequences are ENHRY and SYGVKD. This CDR3 region has 14 residues. CDR3 bases: TGTGCCATCAGTGGCCAGGACAGGGTGGCGGAGCAGTTCTTC. This codes for CAISGQDRVAEQFF.

This chain links TRBV19 with TRBJ1-1, with a weak D call TRBD1 (6 bases). The CDR3 is 14 residues long. Germline lookup yields CDR1 LNHDA and CDR2 SQIVND (reference sequence). Deletions cut 2 bases from V and 2 bases from J, with 9 bases between. Here the CDR3 reads CASSIPGVNTEAFF. CDR3 nucleotides: TGTGCCAGTAGTATACCAGGGGTTAACACTGAAGCTTTCTTT.

The chain combines TRBV7-9 with TRBJ2-3; D unresolved. V lost 5 bases to trimming and J lost 6 bases, with 18 bases between them. Germline loops: CDR1 SEHNR, CDR2 FQNEAQ (reference sequence). The CDR3 spans 15 residues. CDR3: CASSLWSLKSDTQYF. In nucleotides, the CDR3 is TGTGCCAGCAGCCTGTGGAGCCTAAAAAGTGATACGCAGTATTTT. The full variable domain, with the rest looked up from reference TRBV7-9 and TRBJ2-3, is DTGVSQNPRHKITKRGQNVTFRCDPISEHNRLYWYRQTLGQGPEFLTYFQNEAQLEKSRLLSDRFSAERPKGSFSTLEIQRTEQGDSAMYLCASSLWSLKSDTQYFGPGTRLTVL.

This rearrangement joins TRBV7-2 to TRBJ1-1; D is possibly TRBD1 (5 bases). The CDR3 contains 14 residues. Trimming pared 5 bases from V and 0 bases from J, leaving 10 bases between. Germline CDR1 is SGHTA and CDR2 is FQGNSA. The CDR3 region is CASSRGTLNTEAFF. The CDR3 nucleotides are TGTGCCAGCAGCCGCGGGACCTTGAACACTGAAGCTTTCTTT.

The chain employs TRBV20-1 and TRBJ2-7; maybe TRBD1 (7 bases). The CDR3 runs 14 residues. Trimming took 3 bases from V and 2 from J, leaving 14 bases between them. Germline CDR1 DFQATT, CDR2 SNEGSKA (reference sequence). The CDR3 here is CSASSRGATYEQYF. The DNA for the CDR3 is TGCAGTGCTAGTTCCAGGGGGGCCACCTACGAGCAGTACTTC.

This clone was detected only once. CDR3 DNA sequence: TGTGCCAGCAGTTTTAGGGGGACCATGAACACTGAAGCTTTCTTT. Its protein product is CASSFRGTMNTEAFF. The V call is TRBV28, the J call TRBJ1-1; TRBD1 is a possible D gene (6 bases). Trimming cost V 3 bases and J 0 bases, with 11 bases left between them. The CDR3 has 15 residues. Germline V gene sequence: CDR1 MDHEN, CDR2 SYDVKM.

The rearrangement joins TRBV28 to TRBJ1-2, with a possible D match to TRBD1 (5 bases). The CDR3 is made up of 13 amino acids. With 3 bases removed from V and 7 bases from J, the gap between germline ends came to 12 bases. The germline CDR1 and CDR2 sequences are MDHEN and SYDVKM. CDR3 DNA sequence: TGTGCCAGCAGTTTGGAGGGGAAGGGTGGCTACACCTTC. Its protein is CASSLEGKGGYTF.

V usage is TRBV5-1 and J usage is TRBJ2-5; 10 nucleotides align to TRBD2. Trimming removed 3 bases from V and 5 bases from J; junction bases left unmatched: 4. The length of the CDR3 is 14 residues. Germline V CDR1 and CDR2: SGHRS, YFSETQ. In DNA, the CDR3 is TGCGCCAGCAGCTGGAGCGGGGGGGTTGAGACCCAGTACTTC. Its translation: CASSWSGGVETQYF.

J is TRBJ1-4 and V is TRBV19; 7 bases are a match to TRBD1. The CDR3 consists of 15 residues. Trimming cost V 4 bases and J 5 bases; bases outside gene matches: 7. From germline, CDR1 is LNHDA and CDR2 SQIVND (reference sequence). The chain's CDR3 is CASSNMGRGNEKLFF. CDR3 coding DNA: TGTGCCAGTAGTAATATGGGCAGGGGGAATGAAAAACTGTTTTTT.

V and J are TRBV11-3 and TRBJ2-3; TRBD2 matches at 7 bases. Per the germline V gene, CDR1 is SGHNT and CDR2 is YENEEA. The CDR3 loop spans 17 amino acids. Trimming took 5 bases from V and 5 from J; bases not matched to a gene: 16. The CDR3 sequence: CASSPRVNQRDGDTQYF. Here the CDR3 DNA reads TGTGCCAGCAGCCCCCGCGTTAACCAGCGGGACGGAGATACGCAGTATTTT.

The chain couples TRBV25-1 to TRBJ1-5; TRBD1 matches at 7 bases. Germline CDR1 and CDR2: MGHDK and SYGVNS. V lost 8 bases, J lost 3 bases, and 4 bases stayed unmatched. The CDR3 contains 13 residues. CDR3 sequence: CASADRDNQPQHF. The CDR3 bases are TGTGCCAGCGCCGACAGGGACAATCAGCCCCAGCATTTT. Filled out from reference TRBV25-1 and TRBJ1-5, the complete variable domain reads EADIYQTPRYLVIGTGKKITLECSQTMGHDKMYWYQQDPGMELHLIHYSYGVNSTEKGDLSSESTVSRIRTEHFPLTLESARPSHTSQYLCASADRDNQPQHFGDGTRLSIL.

The genes are TRBV19 and TRBJ2-1; the match to TRBD2 covers 12 bases. Unmatched junction bases numbered 14, after V lost 7 bases and J lost 4 bases. Germline CDR1 reads LNHDA; CDR2 reads SQIVND (reference sequence). The CDR3 covers 18 residues. CDR3 nucleotides: TGTGCCAGTACCCCATACGGCTCCGGGACTAGCGGGTACAATGAGCAGTTCTTC. This translates into CASTPYGSGTSGYNEQFF. The complete variable domain, with remaining parts taken from reference TRBV19 and TRBJ2-1, reads DGGITQSPKYLFRKEGQNVTLSCEQNLNHDAMYWYRQDPGQGLRLIYYSQIVNDFQKGDIAEGYSVSREKKESFPLTVTSAQKNPTAFYLCASTPYGSGTSGYNEQFFGPGTRLTVL.

The rearrangement joins TRBV28 to TRBJ2-1, with no clear D. The germline gives CDR1 MDHEN, CDR2 SYDVKM. With 8 bases removed from V and 6 bases from J, the gap between germline ends came to 14 bases. CDR3 size: 13 residues. The CDR3: CASVWATTNEQFF. CDR3 nucleotides: TGTGCCAGCGTTTGGGCCACGACCAATGAGCAGTTCTTC.

The chain couples TRBV3-1 (or the pseudogene TRBV3-2) to TRBJ1-5, with 8 bases matching TRBD1. CDR1 and CDR2 (germline): LGHDT, YNNKEL (reference sequence). This CDR3 comprises 14 residues. V lost 3 bases, J lost 9 bases, and 7 bases stayed unmatched. As DNA, the CDR3 is TGTGCCAGCAGCCATGGACAGGGAATGGGGCCCCAGCATTTT. This gives the protein CASSHGQGMGPQHF.

CDR3 in DNA: TGCGCCAGCAGCTCCTTTGGCCTCCCTTACAATGAGCAGTTCTTC. This sequence encodes CASSSFGLPYNEQFF. The gene calls are TRBV4-1 and TRBJ2-1; no reliable D call. Germline V gene lookup returns CDR1 MGHRA and CDR2 YSYEKL. The CDR3 consists of 15 residues. V gave up 5 bases and J gave up 4 bases, with 15 bases separating them.

This clone was recorded at least ten times. V gene TRBV11-2 combines with J gene TRBJ1-2; D not certain. This CDR3 is 15 amino acids long. In germline, CDR1 is SGHAT, CDR2 FQNNGV. Between the trimmed V and J ends, which lost 2 bases and 0 bases, there was a span of 10 bases. CDR3 in DNA: TGTGCCAGCAGCTTACCGCGACATTCTAACTATGGCTACACCTTC. Protein sequence: CASSLPRHSNYGYTF.

The chain uses TRBV7-3 and TRBJ1-1; TRBD1 aligns across 8 bases. This CDR3 comprises 18 residues. Germline CDR1 and CDR2: SGHTA and FQGTGA. V lost 5 bases, J lost 0 bases, and 14 bases stayed unmatched. The DNA of the CDR3 is TGTGCCAGCAGCGTCCTACCCCGACAGGGGCCGGTGAACACTGAAGCTTTCTTT. Translation: CASSVLPRQGPVNTEAFF.

The genes are TRBV6-6 and TRBJ2-2; 9 bases fit TRBD1. The V gene end was trimmed by 7 bases and the J gene end by 5 bases; junction bases not matched to a gene: 5. Per germline, CDR1 MNHNY and CDR2 SVGAGI (reference sequence). The CDR3 covers 14 residues. In nucleotides, the CDR3 is TGTGCCAGCACCCTGGGACAGGGTACCGGGGAGCTGTTTTTT. This translates into CASTLGQGTGELFF.

The rearrangement uses TRBV3-1 (or the pseudogene TRBV3-2) and TRBJ2-1; 8 positions match TRBD2. Germline assignment: CDR1 LGHDT and CDR2 YNNKEL (reference sequence). The CDR3 consists of 15 residues. Trimming at V came to 4 bases and at J to 3 bases, leaving 5 bases not matched to a gene. As DNA, the CDR3 is TGTGCCAGCAGCCCGGGACTAGTCGTCTACAATGAGCAGTTCTTC. Its translation is CASSPGLVVYNEQFF.

This clone has a handful of counts. The chain employs TRBV7-2 and TRBJ2-3; the match to TRBD2 covers 12 bases. The length of the CDR3 is 18 residues. V shed 1 base, J shed 8 bases, and the junction held 13 bases outside the gene matches. CDR1 and CDR2 from the germline V gene are SGHTA and FQGNSA. The CDR3 loop is CASSLESSGGVSTGTQYF. CDR3 sequence (DNA): TGTGCCAGCAGCTTAGAATCTAGCGGGGGGGTTTCGACTGGTACGCAGTATTTT.

The gene calls are TRBV7-9 and TRBJ1-5, with TRBD1 as a possible D gene (5 bases). The V end was cut by 3 bases, the J end by 6 bases, with 18 bases between. In germline, CDR1 is SEHNR, CDR2 FQNEAQ (reference sequence). CDR3 length: 16 residues. This CDR3 is CASSFGGETLIQPQHF. As DNA, the CDR3 is TGTGCCAGCAGCTTCGGGGGAGAAACCCTGATTCAGCCCCAGCATTTT.

CDR3 sequence (DNA): TGTGCCAGCAGCCTCGCCGACAGGGACTACGAGCAGTACGTC. Its translation: CASSLADRDYEQYV. V is TRBV13 and J is TRBJ2-7, with 7 bases that match TRBD1. The CDR3 consists of 14 residues. The germline V gene encodes CDR1 PRHDT and CDR2 FYEKMQ (reference sequence). V was pared by 5 bases and J by 3 bases, with 7 bases of the junction left unmatched.

J is TRBJ2-1 and V is TRBV6-5; 7 bases match TRBD1. J gave up 1 base and V 7 bases, and 4 bases lay outside the gene matches. The CDR3 spans 14 residues. The germline CDR1 and CDR2 sequences are MNHEY and SVGAGI. In DNA form, the CDR3 reads TGTGCCAGCAATAAGGACAGGTCCTACAATGAGCAGTTCTTC. Amino acid sequence: CASNKDRSYNEQFF.

This clone was seen once. This chain connects TRBV6-4 to TRBJ2-1, with D possibly matching TRBD2 (6 bases). V lost 0 bases and J lost 2, with 8 bases in between. The CDR3 loop spans 15 amino acids. From germline, CDR1 is MRHNA and CDR2 SNTAGT. The DNA for the CDR3 is TGTGCCAGCAGTGACTCGGGGACTGCCTACAATGAGCAGTTCTTC. This translates into CASSDSGTAYNEQFF.

The chain joins TRBV29-1 to TRBJ2-3; tentative D call: TRBD2 (6 bases). V lost 2 bases and J 0 bases, leaving 12 bases between the germline ends. There are 15 residues in the CDR3. Germline V gene lookup returns CDR1 SQVTM and CDR2 ANQGSEA. The CDR3 spells CSVEMEGTSTDTQYF. CDR3 nucleotide sequence: TGCAGCGTTGAAATGGAGGGAACTAGCACAGATACGCAGTATTTT.

The chain joins TRBV14 to TRBJ2-3; a possible D gene is TRBD2 (6 bases). The germline gives CDR1 SGHDN, CDR2 FVKESK. Trimming took 4 bases from V and 2 from J, leaving 16 bases between them. The CDR3 sequence is 16 residues long. In nucleotides, the CDR3 is TGTGCCAGCAGCCCCGTCGGCGGGACCGTCACAGATACGCAGTATTTT. It translates to CASSPVGGTVTDTQYF.

J is TRBJ1-1 and V is TRBV11-2; the match to TRBD1 covers 8 bases. V shed 5 bases and J 1 base; nucleotides not matched to a gene: 12. There are 17 residues in the CDR3. In germline, CDR1 is SGHAT, CDR2 FQNNGV. The CDR3 protein is CASSTKTGALKNTEAFF. The CDR3 DNA follows: TGTGCCAGCAGCACAAAGACAGGGGCCCTCAAGAACACTGAAGCTTTCTTT. Combining the CDR3 with reference TRBV11-2 and TRBJ1-1 gives the whole variable domain EAGVAQSPRYKIIEKRQSVAFWCNPISGHATLYWYQQILGQGPKLLIQFQNNGVVDDSQLPKDRFSAERLKGVDSTLKIQPAKLEDSAVYLCASSTKTGALKNTEAFFGQGTRLTVV.

The gene calls are TRBV6-5 and TRBJ1-1; a weak D match, TRBD1 (5 bases). The CDR3 spans 14 residues. CDR1 is MNHEY and CDR2 is SVGAGI in the germline V gene. Trimming took 6 bases from V and 0 from J, leaving 11 bases between them. The CDR3 DNA sequence: TGTGCCAGCAGACCTGACAGCCTGAACACTGAAGCTTTCTTT. Translated, it gives CASRPDSLNTEAFF.

J is TRBJ1-1 and V is TRBV9; D call uncertain. Trimming left V 1 base short and J 0 bases short, with 4 bases between. Germline CDR1 reads SGDLS; CDR2 reads YYNGEE. The CDR3 extends over 13 amino acids. CDR3 DNA: TGTGCCAGCAGCGTATCAATGAACACTGAAGCTTTCTTT. Translating gives CASSVSMNTEAFF.

The chain recombines TRBV29-1 with TRBJ1-1; tentative D call: TRBD1 (5 bases). V lost 1 base to trimming and J lost 5 bases, with 11 bases between them. The germline gives CDR1 SQVTM, CDR2 ANQGSEA. The CDR3 is 13 residues long. The CDR3 coding sequence is TGCAGCGTTGAAGGCCGGGGGTGGACTGAAGCTTTCTTT. It specifies CSVEGRGWTEAFF.

The gene calls are TRBV19 and TRBJ2-5, with D perhaps matching TRBD1 (6 bases). The V end lost 5 bases, the J end lost 3 bases, and 10 bases lay between the germline ends. The CDR3 extends over 13 amino acids. CDR1 and CDR2 from the germline V gene are LNHDA and SQIVND (reference sequence). The DNA for the CDR3 is TGTGCCAGTAGTTCTGGGGGCGAAGAGACCCAGTACTTC. It encodes CASSSGGEETQYF.

In nucleotides, the CDR3 is TGTGCCAGCAGCCCAGGGACTTCCTACGAGCAGTACTTC. Protein product: CASSPGTSYEQYF. The chain combines TRBV11-3 with TRBJ2-7; a weak D match, TRBD2 (6 bases). Germline V CDR1 and CDR2: SGHNT, YENEEA. The ends were cut back, 5 bases at V and 1 base at J, with 9 bases in the middle. There are 13 residues in the CDR3.